Listed below are T cell receptor beta chains from one sample, sequenced in a study of blood T cells in healthy people across ages. TCRdb re-called the 5' RACE reads through MiXCR, storing one row per CDR3 protein. The sample yields around 1,500,000 distinct CDR3 sequences, 40% to 50% seen once. The specimen was blood. Receptor source: a woman aged 18 to 35 in good health. CDR3s include the opening cysteine and the closing phenylalanine or tryptophan. A D gene is named only where the DNA matches it firmly. The listing skips clone size in some rows; elsewhere it reads once, few, many or a size class.

D: NA; length: 14; J: TRBJ1-2; V: TRBV4-1; size: NA; CDR3: CASSQVGVHYGYTF; DNA: TGCGCCAGCAGCCAAGTAGGGGTCCATTATGGCTACACCTTC
D: NA; length: 13; J: TRBJ2-7; V: TRBV29-1; size: NA; CDR3: CSVLPTGSYEQYF; DNA: TGCAGCGTTCTCCCGACTGGCTCCTACGAGCAGTACTTC
D: NA; length: 14; J: TRBJ2-3; V: TRBV6-2/TRBV6-3; size: NA; CDR3: CASRPTFPPDTQYF; DNA: TGTGCCAGCAGACCGACCTTCCCCCCAGATACGCAGTATTTT
D: NA; length: 16; J: TRBJ1-5; V: TRBV6-5; size: NA; CDR3: CASSYSASVANQPQHF; DNA: TGTGCCAGCAGTTACTCGGCCAGTGTTGCTAATCAGCCCCAGCATTTT
D: NA; length: 14; J: TRBJ2-7; V: TRBV7-8; size: NA; CDR3: CVSSIGGSPYEQYF; DNA: TGTGTCAGCAGCATAGGGGGGAGTCCCTACGAGCAGTACTTC
D: TRBD1; length: 12; J: TRBJ2-1; V: TRBV7-2; size: few; CDR3: CASSSGTGLKFF; DNA: TGTGCCAGCAGCTCGGGGACAGGATTAAAGTTCTTC
D: TRBD2; length: 15; J: TRBJ2-1; V: TRBV3-1; size: NA; CDR3: CASSQTTSGTNEQFF; DNA: TGTGCCAGCAGCCAAACCACTAGCGGGACGAATGAGCAGTTCTTC
D: TRBD2; length: 21; J: TRBJ2-1; V: TRBV4-1; size: NA; CDR3: CASSQVGLAGGPPPSYNEQFF; DNA: TGCGCCAGCAGCCAAGTAGGACTAGCGGGAGGGCCTCCGCCAAGCTACAATGAGCAGTTCTTC
D: NA; length: 15; J: TRBJ2-2; V: TRBV7-2; size: NA; CDR3: CASTLALGRTGELFF; DNA: TGTGCCAGCACCCTTGCCCTGGGTCGCACCGGGGAGCTGTTTTTT
D: TRBD1; length: 11; J: TRBJ1-1; V: TRBV29-1; size: few; CDR3: CSGDRVTEAFF; DNA: TGCAGCGGGGACAGGGTCACTGAAGCTTTCTTT
D: NA; length: 14; J: TRBJ1-1; V: TRBV6-1; size: few; CDR3: CASSVGEWSTEAFF; DNA: TGTGCCAGCAGTGTAGGGGAGTGGAGCACTGAAGCTTTCTTT
D: TRBD1; length: 14; J: TRBJ1-2; V: TRBV6-5; size: NA; CDR3: CASSYTQGARGYTF; DNA: TGTGCCAGCAGTTACACGCAGGGGGCTCGGGGCTACACCTTC
D: TRBD1; length: 14; J: TRBJ2-1; V: TRBV2; size: NA; CDR3: CASWTGESYKEQFF; DNA: TGTGCCAGCTGGACAGGGGAGTCCTACAAGGAGCAGTTCTTC
D: NA; length: 14; J: TRBJ1-1; V: TRBV4-1; size: NA; CDR3: CASSQAGPYTEAFF; DNA: TGCGCCAGCAGCCAAGCGGGCCCGTACACTGAAGCTTTCTTT
D: NA; length: 14; J: TRBJ2-6; V: TRBV12-3/TRBV12-4; size: NA; CDR3: CASRGWVGANVLTF; DNA: TGTGCCAGCAGAGGGTGGGTCGGGGCCAACGTCCTGACTTTC
D: NA; length: 15; J: TRBJ2-5; V: TRBV7-9; size: NA; CDR3: CASSAQTGSTETQYF; DNA: TGTGCCAGCAGCGCCCAAACAGGTTCTACGGAGACCCAGTACTTC
D: TRBD2; length: 19; J: TRBJ2-5; V: TRBV3-1; size: NA; CDR3: CASSQSLASGGIPRETQYF; DNA: TGTGCCAGCAGCCAATCCCTCGCTAGCGGGGGCATCCCCCGGGAGACCCAGTACTTC
D: NA; length: 15; J: TRBJ2-7; V: TRBV4-2; size: NA; CDR3: CASSQGASLGPGQYF; DNA: TGTGCCAGCAGCCAAGGGGCTAGTTTGGGCCCGGGGCAGTACTTC
D: TRBD1; length: 13; J: TRBJ2-5; V: TRBV6-1; size: many; CDR3: CASSGTGQETQYF; DNA: TGTGCCAGCAGTGGGACAGGCCAAGAGACCCAGTACTTC
D: NA; length: 18; J: TRBJ2-1; V: TRBV12-3/TRBV12-4; size: NA; CDR3: CASSLLAGVRGAYNEQFF; DNA: TGTGCCAGCAGTTTATTGGCCGGGGTAAGGGGTGCCTACAATGAGCAGTTCTTC
D: NA; length: 16; J: TRBJ1-6; V: TRBV4-1; size: NA; CDR3: CASSQDSGGTRDALHF; DNA: TGCGCCAGCAGCCAAGATTCCGGGGGTACTCGTGATGCCCTCCACTTT
D: NA; length: 14; J: TRBJ2-3; V: TRBV3-1; size: NA; CDR3: CATSQGSPTATQYF; DNA: TGTGCCACCTCGCAGGGCTCCCCTACTGCTACGCAGTATTTT
D: NA; length: 12; J: TRBJ1-6; V: TRBV28; size: NA; CDR3: CASRGVATPLHF; DNA: TGTGCCAGCAGGGGGGTCGCGACACCCCTCCACTTT
D: NA; length: 11; J: TRBJ2-5; V: TRBV2; size: NA; CDR3: CASGVQETQYF; DNA: TGTGCCAGCGGCGTACAAGAGACCCAGTACTTC
D: TRBD1; length: 16; J: TRBJ2-3; V: TRBV5-5; size: NA; CDR3: CAGSFVFGQGAYTQYF; DNA: TGTGCCGGCAGCTTTGTATTCGGACAGGGGGCGTATACGCAGTATTTT
D: NA; length: 16; J: TRBJ2-1; V: TRBV5-1; size: NA; CDR3: CANSLAGGSYYNEQFF; DNA: TGCGCCAACAGCTTGGCTGGCGGCTCATATTACAATGAGCAGTTCTTC
D: TRBD1; length: 16; J: TRBJ1-2; V: TRBV24-1; size: few; CDR3: CATSDPGDRGSYGYTF; DNA: TGTGCCACCAGTGATCCGGGCGACAGGGGATCATATGGCTACACCTTC
D: NA; length: 12; J: TRBJ2-1; V: TRBV13; size: NA; CDR3: CASSWTQDEQFF; DNA: TGTGCCAGCAGCTGGACTCAGGATGAGCAGTTCTTC
D: TRBD2; length: 17; J: TRBJ2-1; V: TRBV27; size: NA; CDR3: CASSPTVQRDSYNEQFF; DNA: TGTGCCAGCAGTCCCACGGTCCAGCGGGACTCCTACAATGAGCAGTTCTTC
D: NA; length: 15; J: TRBJ2-7; V: TRBV21-1; size: NA; CDR3: CASSGRWGLSYEQYF; DNA: TGTGCCAGCAGCGGCCGGTGGGGACTTTCCTACGAGCAGTACTTC
D: TRBD1; length: 17; J: TRBJ2-5; V: TRBV5-6; size: few; CDR3: CASSLVGQGFVEETQYF; DNA: TGTGCCAGCAGCTTGGTGGGACAGGGGTTTGTAGAGGAGACCCAGTACTTC
D: NA; length: 14; J: TRBJ1-2; V: TRBV6-1; size: NA; CDR3: CASSESGGHYGYTF; DNA: TGTGCCAGCAGTGAATCGGGGGGGCACTATGGCTACACCTTC
D: TRBD1; length: 13; J: TRBJ2-5; V: TRBV27; size: few; CDR3: CASGTGGQETQYF; DNA: TGTGCCAGCGGGACAGGGGGCCAAGAGACCCAGTACTTC
D: NA; length: 14; J: TRBJ2-3; V: TRBV25-1; size: NA; CDR3: CASSEVGVTDTQYF; DNA: TGTGCCAGCAGTGAAGTCGGGGTGACAGATACGCAGTATTTT
D: TRBD1; length: 15; J: TRBJ2-5; V: TRBV20-1; size: once; CDR3: CSARDGTGYQETQYF; DNA: TGCAGTGCTAGAGACGGGACAGGGTACCAAGAGACCCAGTACTTC
D: TRBD1; length: 15; J: TRBJ2-2; V: TRBV7-7; size: few; CDR3: CAIHRGQSNTGELFF; DNA: TGTGCCATCCACAGGGGGCAATCGAACACCGGGGAGCTGTTTTTT
D: TRBD2; length: 18; J: TRBJ2-5; V: TRBV12-5; size: few; CDR3: CASGFSRTSGGIQETQYF; DNA: TGTGCTAGTGGTTTTTCCCGGACTAGCGGGGGGATCCAAGAGACCCAGTACTTC
D: NA; length: 17; J: TRBJ2-5; V: TRBV2; size: NA; CDR3: CASSEALRGPVQETQYF; DNA: TGTGCCAGCAGTGAAGCCTTAAGGGGTCCCGTGCAAGAGACCCAGTACTTC
D: TRBD2; length: 15; J: TRBJ2-7; V: TRBV28; size: NA; CDR3: CASSKPGLVSYEQYF; DNA: TGTGCCAGCAGTAAACCGGGACTAGTATCCTACGAGCAGTACTTC
D: NA; length: 13; J: TRBJ1-2; V: TRBV29-1; size: few; CDR3: CSAREDGNYGYTF; DNA: TGCAGCGCCCGGGAGGACGGAAACTATGGCTACACCTTC
D: NA; length: 13; J: TRBJ1-2; V: TRBV9; size: NA; CDR3: CASSVNTAYGYTF; DNA: TGTGCCAGCAGCGTTAATACAGCCTATGGCTACACCTTC
D: TRBD2; length: 12; J: TRBJ2-3; V: TRBV27; size: NA; CDR3: CANSGVTDTQYF; DNA: TGTGCCAACAGCGGGGTTACAGATACGCAGTATTTT
D: NA; length: 14; J: TRBJ2-7; V: TRBV7-9; size: NA; CDR3: CASSATGSYNEQYF; DNA: TGTGCCAGCAGCGCGACAGGTTCCTACAATGAGCAGTACTTC
D: NA; length: 16; J: TRBJ2-7; V: TRBV4-1; size: NA; CDR3: CASSRVANSGSNEQYF; DNA: TGCGCCAGCAGCCGAGTAGCAAACTCGGGTAGCAATGAGCAGTACTTC
D: NA; length: 15; J: TRBJ2-3; V: TRBV5-1; size: NA; CDR3: CASSLRSDSTDTQYF; DNA: TGCGCCAGCAGCTTGCGAAGCGATAGCACAGATACGCAGTATTTT
D: NA; length: 16; J: TRBJ2-5; V: TRBV21-1; size: NA; CDR3: CASSNDSGGTLYAQYF; DNA: TGTGCCAGCAGCAACGATAGCGGGGGAACACTCTACGCGCAGTACTTC
D: NA; length: 12; J: TRBJ2-3; V: TRBV24-1; size: NA; CDR3: CATSGGTNTQYF; DNA: TGTGCCACCAGTGGGGGAACAAATACGCAGTATTTT
D: NA; length: 14; J: TRBJ1-6; V: TRBV5-1; size: NA; CDR3: CASSWDQSFSPLHF; DNA: TGCGCCAGCAGCTGGGACCAGAGCTTTTCACCCCTCCACTTT
D: NA; length: 15; J: TRBJ2-7; V: TRBV3-1; size: NA; CDR3: CASSQGNSGSYEQYF; DNA: TGTGCCAGCAGCCAAGGGAATAGCGGATCCTACGAGCAGTACTTC
D: TRBD2; length: 15; J: TRBJ2-1; V: TRBV6-2/TRBV6-3; size: NA; CDR3: CASSRTSGEGNEQFF; DNA: TGTGCCAGCAGTCGGACTAGCGGGGAGGGGAATGAGCAGTTCTTC
D: NA; length: 18; J: TRBJ1-1; V: TRBV20-1; size: NA; CDR3: CSARDLGDTPRGNTEAFF; DNA: TGCAGTGCTAGAGATCTCGGGGACACTCCTAGGGGGAACACTGAAGCTTTCTTT